Detailed here is one T cell receptor beta chain. Data came from immunoSEQ multiplex PCR; TCRdb stores just in-frame clones and leaves some out. The sample consists of just under 350,000 clones, around nine tenths of them appearing once. The data stem from a study of blood T cell repertoires in COVID-19. Trimming pared 5 bases from V and 1 base from J, leaving 11 bases between. CDR3 length equals 14 residues. Germline V gives CDR1 SGHVS, CDR2 FQNEAQ. The sequencing sample was made of peripheral blood. This receptor was identified in a woman aged 18-30 years who had recovered from COVID-19. V is TRBV7-8 and J is TRBJ2-5, with D perhaps TRBD1 (6 bases). The CDR3 DNA sequence: TGTGCCAGCAGCGCCGGGACAACCCAAGAGACCCAGTACTTC. Amino acids: CASSAGTTQETQYF. Looking up the rest from reference TRBV7-8 and TRBJ2-5 gives the full variable domain: GAGVSQSPRYKVAKRGQDVALRCDPISGHVSLFWYQQALGQGPEFLTYFQNEAQLDKSGLPSDRFFAERPEGSVSTLKIQRTQQEDSAVYLCASSAGTTQETQYFGPGTRLLVL.